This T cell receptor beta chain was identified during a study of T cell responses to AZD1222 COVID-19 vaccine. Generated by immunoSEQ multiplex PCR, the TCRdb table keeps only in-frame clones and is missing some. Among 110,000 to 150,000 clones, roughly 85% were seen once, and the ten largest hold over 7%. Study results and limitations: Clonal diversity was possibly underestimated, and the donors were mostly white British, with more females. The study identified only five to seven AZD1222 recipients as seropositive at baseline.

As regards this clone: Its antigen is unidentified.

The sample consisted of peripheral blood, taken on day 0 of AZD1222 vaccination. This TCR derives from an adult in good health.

CDR3 sequence (DNA): TGTGCCAGCAGCCTAGTCGACTCCTCGGGCAATGAGCAGTTCTTC. It encodes CASSLVDSSGNEQFF. The chain has TRBV4-2 and TRBJ2-1; no definite D call. The CDR3 is 15 residues long. Germline-derived CDR1 and CDR2 are LGHNA and YNFKEQ. Trimming took off 4 bases at V and 6 bases at J, with 16 bases between the two ends.